Listed below are T cell receptor beta chains from one sample, sequenced in a study of CD8 T cells in Susac syndrome. In TCRdb, the immunoSEQ multiplex PCR reads were re-called with MiXCR into one record per CDR3 protein. The table records around 200,000 distinct CDR3 sequences, 85% to 95% of them present only once. Material for sequencing was CD4+ T cells from PBMCs. Every receptor here comes from a human donor with multiple sclerosis. Both conserved end residues are part of each CDR3. The D gene is left open where the match is weak. Clone size is stated in some rows and not others, as once, few, many or a class when expanded.

D,length,size,V,J,DNA,CDR3
NA,14,NA,TRBV30,TRBJ2-3,TGTGCCTGGTCCGAGCTAAAATTGGCGGATACGCAGTATTTT,CAWSELKLADTQYF
TRBD1,15,NA,TRBV3-1,TRBJ2-7,TGTGCCAGCAGCCAAGCCGGGACAGGGAGCTACGAGCAGTACTTC,CASSQAGTGSYEQYF
NA,16,once,TRBV6-2/TRBV6-3,TRBJ1-5,TGTGCCAGCAGTATCCCTCAACCGGTTAACAATCAGCCCCAGCATTTT,CASSIPQPVNNQPQHF
NA,17,NA,TRBV6-1,TRBJ2-1,TGTGCCAGCAGCCCCGGGACCTCTAGGTGGACTTACAATGAGCAGTTCTTC,CASSPGTSRWTYNEQFF
TRBD1,16,NA,TRBV9,TRBJ2-3,TGTGCCAGCAGCGTAGGGACAGGGACTAGCACAGATACGCAGTATTTT,CASSVGTGTSTDTQYF
NA,15,NA,TRBV7-2,TRBJ2-5,TGTGCCAGCAGCCCAGACGGCCAATTACGAGAGACCCAGTACTTC,CASSPDGQLRETQYF
NA,15,NA,TRBV10-3,TRBJ2-3,TGTGCCATCAGTGAGTCGAGACTAGTTAGGGGCACGCAGTATTTT,CAISESRLVRGTQYF
TRBD1,15,NA,TRBV3-1,TRBJ1-1,TGTGCCAGCAGCCTTCTATGGACAGGGCCCACTGAAGCTTTCTTT,CASSLLWTGPTEAFF
TRBD1,16,once,TRBV7-9,TRBJ2-1,TGTGCCAGCAGTTTTGTAGGGGGCCCCTCCTACAATGAGCAGTTCTTC,CASSFVGGPSYNEQFF
NA,12,NA,TRBV15,TRBJ2-3,TGTGCCACCAGCGCCCATTCCGATACGCAGTATTTT,CATSAHSDTQYF
NA,12,NA,TRBV5-1,TRBJ1-2,TGCGCCAGCAGTTTGGAAGTGGATGGCTACACCTTC,CASSLEVDGYTF
NA,16,NA,TRBV30,TRBJ2-1,TGTGCCTGGAGTCCAGTAGCGGAGACCTATTACAATGAGCAGTTCTTC,CAWSPVAETYYNEQFF
TRBD1,15,once,TRBV20-1,TRBJ1-5,TGCAGTGCTATACCCCAAGGGACAGGCAATCAGCCCCAGCATTTT,CSAIPQGTGNQPQHF
NA,10,NA,TRBV29-1,TRBJ1-2,TGCAGCGTTCCAGAGGGTGGCTACACCTTC,CSVPEGGYTF
NA,13,NA,TRBV7-8,TRBJ1-5,TGTGCCAGCAGCTGGACAGAGGGGCAGCCCCAGCATTTT,CASSWTEGQPQHF
TRBD2,14,NA,TRBV20-1,TRBJ2-4,TGCAGTGCCCACAACGAGCTAGCGGGGCCTATTCAGTACTTC,CSAHNELAGPIQYF
NA,15,NA,TRBV30,TRBJ2-4,TGTGCCTGGAGTGTAGGCGGGCTAGCCAAAAACATTCAGTACTTC,CAWSVGGLAKNIQYF
NA,14,NA,TRBV29-1,TRBJ2-1,TGCAGCGGGAAGGTCGAGGACATTCGGGTGGAGCAGTTCTTC,CSGKVEDIRVEQFF
NA,13,NA,TRBV3-1,TRBJ1-1,TGTGCCAGCAGGAGGGGATTGAACACTGAAGCTTTCTTT,CASRRGLNTEAFF
NA,14,NA,TRBV29-1,TRBJ1-3,TGCAGCGCCAGACAAGGTAGTTCTGGAAACACCATATATTTT,CSARQGSSGNTIYF
NA,14,NA,TRBV27,TRBJ1-5,TGTGCCAGCAAGCGGGCCCTTTCAGACCAGCCCCAGCATTTT,CASKRALSDQPQHF
TRBD2,14,NA,TRBV12-3/TRBV12-4,TRBJ2-5,TGTGCCAGCAGCAAACTAGCGGTCCAAGAGACCCAGTACTTC,CASSKLAVQETQYF